Listed below are T cell receptor beta chains from one sample, sequenced in a study of the immune and genomic landscape of osteosarcoma. Sequencing was performed with immunoSEQ multiplex PCR; in TCRdb, only in-frame clones are kept and a portion is missing. Of roughly 2,300 clones detected, over 65% appear once; the ten largest clones hold 13%. The sequenced sample consisted of osteosarcoma tumor tissue from the lung. The source is a human donor with osteosarcoma. CDR3s include the opening cysteine and the closing phenylalanine or tryptophan. The D gene is left open where the match is weak. Clone size is given for some rows only: seen once, a few or many times, or a class if the clone is expanded.

TRBV10-3	few	TRBJ2-7	.	TGTGCCATCAGTGAGCCTCCCGGGCTCTCCTACGAGCAGTACTTC	CAISEPPGLSYEQYF
TRBV11-2	.	TRBJ1-4	.	TGTGCCAGCAGCTCACTAAGGGGAGGGTTAGAAAAACTGTTTTTT	CASSSLRGGLEKLFF
TRBV30	.	TRBJ1-5	.	TGTGCCTGGAATCCAGGGACATTGAATCAGCCCCAGCATTTT	CAWNPGTLNQPQHF
TRBV11-2	few	TRBJ1-2	.	TGTGCCAGCAGCCGGGCGCCCACTTCCCATGGCTACACCTTC	CASSRAPTSHGYTF
TRBV30	few	TRBJ1-2	.	TGTGCCTGGGAGGAGGGATCCCCGGTAGAACATGGCTACACCTTC	CAWEEGSPVEHGYTF
TRBV5-8	.	TRBJ2-3	.	TGTGCCAGCAGCTTGTCTTTAACAGATACGCAGTATTTT	CASSLSLTDTQYF
TRBV19	.	TRBJ1-1	.	TGTGCCAGTAGTATAGTTCACAGTGGGGCCACTGAAGCTTTCTTT	CASSIVHSGATEAFF
TRBV5-1	.	TRBJ2-5	TRBD2	TGCGCCAGCAGGCCCCTAGCGGGGGGTCAAGAGACCCAGTACTTC	CASRPLAGGQETQYF
TRBV5-1	.	TRBJ2-7	.	TGCGCCAGCAGCTTGTCCAGCCAGGGATCCTACGAGCAGTACTTC	CASSLSSQGSYEQYF
TRBV7-3	.	TRBJ2-3	TRBD2	TGTGCCAGCAGCCTGACTAGCGGGGGCACAGATACGCAGTATTTT	CASSLTSGGTDTQYF
TRBV10-2	.	TRBJ1-2	.	TGCGCCAGCAGTGTCGGCTATGGCTACACCTTC	CASSVGYGYTF
TRBV2	.	TRBJ1-2	.	TGTGCCAGCAGCCAGACAGGAAATGGCTACACCTTC	CASSQTGNGYTF
TRBV11-3	.	TRBJ2-2	TRBD2	TGTGCCAGCAGCTCACTAGCGGGGAACACCGGGGAGCTGTTTTTT	CASSSLAGNTGELFF
TRBV7-9	.	TRBJ1-5	.	TGTGCCAGCAGCTTAGATGCCCGGCCCCAGCATTTT	CASSLDARPQHF
TRBV6-5	.	TRBJ1-4	TRBD1	TGTGCCAGCAGTCCTCAGGGGGCAGGGAATGAAAAACTGTTTTTT	CASSPQGAGNEKLFF
TRBV20-1	.	TRBJ1-1	.	TGCACCTCGGGGCAGTCAGAAGCTTTCTTT	CTSGQSEAFF
TRBV12-5	.	TRBJ1-1	TRBD1	TGTGCTAGTGGCCCCGGGACAGGGGTCGGGACTGAAGCTTTCTTT	CASGPGTGVGTEAFF
TRBV10-3	.	TRBJ2-2	.	TGTGCCAAGGGGACTGGGGTCGGGGAGCTGTTTTTT	CAKGTGVGELFF
TRBV6-5	.	TRBJ1-4	.	TGTGCCAGCAGTTACGGGGGCAGGGGCAATGAAAAACTGTTTTTT	CASSYGGRGNEKLFF
TRBV10-1	.	TRBJ1-1	.	TGCGCCAGCAGGGTCGATGAGAACACTGAAGCTTTCTTT	CASRVDENTEAFF